Sequencing of this T cell receptor (beta chain) was carried out in a study of vaccination effects on CD4 cells after COVID-19. Study-wide background: Cultures used under 2.5 million PBMC per well, about 10 IU/ml IL-2 and approximately 11 ug/ml peptides.

This table comes from immunoSEQ multiplex PCR, and its TCRdb copy is limited to in-frame clones, with some not included. The data contain approximately 40,000 clones, 82% of them seen just once; the ten biggest clones take up roughly 3%. Having been cultured for under twelve days, the cells underwent CD4+ T cell isolation. This clone was seen once. Antigen unknown. Between the trimmed V and J ends, which lost 4 bases and 5 bases, there was a span of 14 bases. The CDR3 loop spans 14 amino acids. From germline, CDR1 is LGHDT and CDR2 YNNKEL (reference sequence). The rearrangement uses TRBV3-1 (or the pseudogene TRBV3-2) and TRBJ1-1; D unclear. The sample here was CD4+ T cells from PBMCs cultured without peptide, taken before COVID-19 vaccination. This sequence originates from a human donor who received a COVID-19 vaccine. CDR3 loop: CASSRGQLGTEAFF. In DNA, the CDR3 is TGTGCCAGCAGCCGCGGGCAGTTGGGAACTGAAGCTTTCTTT.